This record looks at one TCR beta chain sequence and its context. Its target is unknown. The data derive from a study of cytomegalovirus exposure and HLA in healthy donors. Study-wide findings and caveats: The analysis excluded some indistinguishable V segments, including TRBV6-2 and TRBV6-3.

The CDR3 extends over 12 amino acids. The germline V gene has CDR1 MNHEY and CDR2 SMNVEV (reference sequence). Trimming shortened V by 8 bases and J by 7 bases, and 14 bases separated the two germline ends. PCR used 60 Vbeta primers and 13 Jbeta primers. Profiled with immunoSEQ multiplex PCR; TCRdb holds only in-frame clones, not every one. This table has 26,000 or so clones, 79% appearing once. The rearrangement links TRBV27 to TRBJ2-5; maybe TRBD2 (7 bases). Sequencing used PBMCs. The source of this sequence is a male donor in good health and CMV-seronegative. The CDR3 sequence: CASGQGRVTQYF. CDR3 sequence (DNA): TGTGCCAGCGGGCAGGGGAGGGTGACCCAGTACTTC.